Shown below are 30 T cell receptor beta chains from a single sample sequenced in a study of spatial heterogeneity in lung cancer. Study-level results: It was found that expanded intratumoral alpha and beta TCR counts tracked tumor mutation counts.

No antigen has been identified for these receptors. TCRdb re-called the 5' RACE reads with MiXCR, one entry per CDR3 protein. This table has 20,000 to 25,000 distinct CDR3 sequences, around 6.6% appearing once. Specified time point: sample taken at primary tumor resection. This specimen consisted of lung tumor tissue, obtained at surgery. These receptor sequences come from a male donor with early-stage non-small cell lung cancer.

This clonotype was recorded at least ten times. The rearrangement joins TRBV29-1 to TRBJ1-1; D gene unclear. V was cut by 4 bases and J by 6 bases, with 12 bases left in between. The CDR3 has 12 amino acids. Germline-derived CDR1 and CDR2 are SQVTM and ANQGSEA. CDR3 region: CSVVIPPAEAFF. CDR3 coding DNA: TGCAGCGTTGTAATCCCGCCGGCTGAAGCTTTCTTT.

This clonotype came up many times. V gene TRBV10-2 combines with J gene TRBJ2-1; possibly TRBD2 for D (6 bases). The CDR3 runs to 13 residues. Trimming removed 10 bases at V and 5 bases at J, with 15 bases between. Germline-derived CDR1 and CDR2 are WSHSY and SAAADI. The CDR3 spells CAIGWGGDNEQFF. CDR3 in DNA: TGCGCCATCGGTTGGGGCGGGGACAATGAGCAGTTCTTC.

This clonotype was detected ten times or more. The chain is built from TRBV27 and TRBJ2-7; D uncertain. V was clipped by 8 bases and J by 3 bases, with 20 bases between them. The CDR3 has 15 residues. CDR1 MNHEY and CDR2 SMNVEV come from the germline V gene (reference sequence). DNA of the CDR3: TGTGCCAGCTATATGGTCCGGGCCCAAGGCTACGAGCAGTACTTC. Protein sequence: CASYMVRAQGYEQYF.

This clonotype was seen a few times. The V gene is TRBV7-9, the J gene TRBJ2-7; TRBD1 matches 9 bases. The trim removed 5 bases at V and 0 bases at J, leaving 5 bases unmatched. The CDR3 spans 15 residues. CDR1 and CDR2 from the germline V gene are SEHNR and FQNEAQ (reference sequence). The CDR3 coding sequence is TGTGCCAGCAGCCTGACAGGGGGAAGCTCCTACGAGCAGTACTTC. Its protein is CASSLTGGSSYEQYF.

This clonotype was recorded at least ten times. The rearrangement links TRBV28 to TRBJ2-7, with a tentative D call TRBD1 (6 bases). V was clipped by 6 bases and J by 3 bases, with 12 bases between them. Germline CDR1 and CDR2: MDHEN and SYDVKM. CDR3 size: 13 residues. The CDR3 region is CASRGAGIYEQYF. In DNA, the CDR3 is TGTGCCAGCAGGGGGGCAGGAATCTACGAGCAGTACTTC.

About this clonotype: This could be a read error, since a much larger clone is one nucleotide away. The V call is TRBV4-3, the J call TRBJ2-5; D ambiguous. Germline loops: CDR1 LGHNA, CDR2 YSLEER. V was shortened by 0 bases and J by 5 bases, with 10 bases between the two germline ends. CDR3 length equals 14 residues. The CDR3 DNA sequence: TGCGCCAGCAGCCAAGATCATTTTTCGGAGACCCAGTACTTC. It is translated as CASSQDHFSETQYF.

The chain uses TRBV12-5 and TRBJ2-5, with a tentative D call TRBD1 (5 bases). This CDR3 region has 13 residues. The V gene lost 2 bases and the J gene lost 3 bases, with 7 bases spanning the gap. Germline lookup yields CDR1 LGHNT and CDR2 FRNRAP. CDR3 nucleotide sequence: TGTGCTAGTGGTTTGTCAGGGAAAGAGACCCAGTACTTC. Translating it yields CASGLSGKETQYF.

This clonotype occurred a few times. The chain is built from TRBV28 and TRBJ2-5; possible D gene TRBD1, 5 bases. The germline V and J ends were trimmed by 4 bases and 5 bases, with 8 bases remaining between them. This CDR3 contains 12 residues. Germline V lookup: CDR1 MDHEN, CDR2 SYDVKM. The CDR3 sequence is CASSWGLETQYF. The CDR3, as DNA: TGTGCCAGCAGTTGGGGCTTGGAGACCCAGTACTTC.

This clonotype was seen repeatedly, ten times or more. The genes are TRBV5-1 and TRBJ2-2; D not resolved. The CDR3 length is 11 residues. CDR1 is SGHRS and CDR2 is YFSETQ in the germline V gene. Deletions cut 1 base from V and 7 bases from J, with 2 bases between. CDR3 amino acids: CASSLSGELFF. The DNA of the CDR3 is TGCGCCAGCAGCTTGAGCGGGGAGCTGTTTTTT.

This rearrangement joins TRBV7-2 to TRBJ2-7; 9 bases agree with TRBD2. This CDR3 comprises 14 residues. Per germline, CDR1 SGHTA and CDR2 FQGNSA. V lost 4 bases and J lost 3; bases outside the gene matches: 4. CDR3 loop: CASSYLAGSYEQYF. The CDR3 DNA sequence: TGTGCCAGCAGCTATCTAGCGGGGAGCTACGAGCAGTACTTC. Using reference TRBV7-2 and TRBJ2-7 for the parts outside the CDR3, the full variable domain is GAGVSQSPSNKVTEKGKDVELRCDPISGHTALYWYRQSLGQGLEFLIYFQGNSAPDKSGLPSDRFSAERTGGSVSTLTIQRTQQEDSAVYLCASSYLAGSYEQYFGPGTRLTVT.

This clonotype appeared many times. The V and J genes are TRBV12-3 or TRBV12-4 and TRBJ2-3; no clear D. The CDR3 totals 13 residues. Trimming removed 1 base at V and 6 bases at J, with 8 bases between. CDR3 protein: CASSLDHRDTQYF. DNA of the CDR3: TGTGCCAGCAGTTTAGATCATCGGGATACGCAGTATTTT.

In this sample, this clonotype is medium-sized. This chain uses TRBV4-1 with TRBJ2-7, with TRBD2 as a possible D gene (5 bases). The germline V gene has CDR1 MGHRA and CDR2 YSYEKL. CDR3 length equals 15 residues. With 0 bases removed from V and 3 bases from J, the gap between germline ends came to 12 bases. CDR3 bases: TGCGCCAGCAGCCAAGATTGGCGGGCCCTCTACGAGCAGTACTTC. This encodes CASSQDWRALYEQYF.

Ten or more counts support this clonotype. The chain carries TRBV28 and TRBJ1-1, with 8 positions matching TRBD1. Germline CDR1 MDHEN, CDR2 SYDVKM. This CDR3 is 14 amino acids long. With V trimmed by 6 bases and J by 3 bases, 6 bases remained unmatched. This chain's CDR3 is CASSLNRGYTEAFF. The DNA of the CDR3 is TGTGCCAGCAGCCTTAACAGGGGGTACACTGAAGCTTTCTTT.

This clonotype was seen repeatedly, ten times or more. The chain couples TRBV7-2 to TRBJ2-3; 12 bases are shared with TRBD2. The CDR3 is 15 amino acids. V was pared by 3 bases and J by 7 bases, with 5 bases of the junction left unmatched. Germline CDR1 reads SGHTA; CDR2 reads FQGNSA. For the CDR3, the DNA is TGTGCCAGCAGCTTGACTAGCGGGAGTGAGCATACGCAGTATTTT. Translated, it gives CASSLTSGSEHTQYF.

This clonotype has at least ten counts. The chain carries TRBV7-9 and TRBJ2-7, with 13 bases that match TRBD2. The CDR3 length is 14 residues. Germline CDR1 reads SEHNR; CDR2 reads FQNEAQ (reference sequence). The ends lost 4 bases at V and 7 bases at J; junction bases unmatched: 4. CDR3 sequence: CASSSTSGRSEQYF. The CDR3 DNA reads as TGTGCCAGCAGCTCGACTAGCGGGAGGTCAGAGCAGTACTTC.

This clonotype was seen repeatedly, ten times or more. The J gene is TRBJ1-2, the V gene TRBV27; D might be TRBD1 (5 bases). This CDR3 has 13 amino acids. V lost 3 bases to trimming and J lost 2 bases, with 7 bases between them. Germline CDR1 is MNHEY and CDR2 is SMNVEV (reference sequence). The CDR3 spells CASSFRQNYGYTF. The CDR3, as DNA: TGTGCCAGCAGTTTCAGACAGAACTATGGCTACACCTTC.

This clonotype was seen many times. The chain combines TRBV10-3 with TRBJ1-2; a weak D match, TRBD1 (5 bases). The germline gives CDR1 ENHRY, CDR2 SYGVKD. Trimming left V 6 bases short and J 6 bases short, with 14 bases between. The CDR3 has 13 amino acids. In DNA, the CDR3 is TGTGCCATCAGATTGGGGGAATCCGATGGCTACACCTTC. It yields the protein CAIRLGESDGYTF.

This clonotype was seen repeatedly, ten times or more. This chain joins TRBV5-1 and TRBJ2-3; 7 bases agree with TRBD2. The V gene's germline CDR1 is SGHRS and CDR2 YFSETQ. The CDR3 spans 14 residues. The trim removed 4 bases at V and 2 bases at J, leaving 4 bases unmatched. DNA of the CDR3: TGCGCCAGCAGCGGGGAGGGGAACACAGATACGCAGTATTTT. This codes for CASSGEGNTDTQYF.

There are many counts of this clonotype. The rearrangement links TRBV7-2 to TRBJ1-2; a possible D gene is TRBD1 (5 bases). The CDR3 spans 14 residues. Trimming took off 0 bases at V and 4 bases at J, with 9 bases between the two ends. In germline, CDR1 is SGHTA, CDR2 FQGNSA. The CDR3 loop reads CASSLAGTGYGYTF. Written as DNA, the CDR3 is TGTGCCAGCAGCTTAGCGGGGACTGGCTATGGCTACACCTTC.

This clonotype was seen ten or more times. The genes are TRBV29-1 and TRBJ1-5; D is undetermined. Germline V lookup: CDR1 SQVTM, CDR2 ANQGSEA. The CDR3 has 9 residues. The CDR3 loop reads CRGGQPQHF. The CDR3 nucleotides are TGCAGGGGAGGTCAGCCCCAGCATTTT. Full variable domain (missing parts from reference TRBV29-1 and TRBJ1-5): SAVISQKPSRDICQRGTSLTIQCQVDSQVTMMFWYRQQPGQSLTLIATANQGSEATYESGFVIDKFPISRPNLTFSTLTVSNMSPEDSSIYLCRGGQPQHFGDGTRLSIL.

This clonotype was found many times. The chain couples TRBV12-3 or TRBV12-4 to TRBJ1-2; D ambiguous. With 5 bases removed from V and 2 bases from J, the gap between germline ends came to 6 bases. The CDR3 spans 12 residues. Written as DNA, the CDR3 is TGTGCCAGCAGTCTCCAAAACTATGGCTACACCTTC. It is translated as CASSLQNYGYTF.

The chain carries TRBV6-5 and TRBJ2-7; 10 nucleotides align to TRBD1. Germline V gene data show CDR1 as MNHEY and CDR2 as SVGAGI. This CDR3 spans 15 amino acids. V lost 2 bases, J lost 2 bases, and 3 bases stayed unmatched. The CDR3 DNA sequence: TGTGCCAGCAGTTACCCGGGACAGGGGACCTACGAGCAGTACTTC. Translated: CASSYPGQGTYEQYF.

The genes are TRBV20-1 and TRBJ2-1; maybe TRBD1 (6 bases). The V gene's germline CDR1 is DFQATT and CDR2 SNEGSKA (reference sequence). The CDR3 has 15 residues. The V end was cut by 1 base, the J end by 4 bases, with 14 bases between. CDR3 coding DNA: TGCAGTGCTAGAGGAACGGCAGGGGATTACAATGAGCAGTTCTTC. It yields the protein CSARGTAGDYNEQFF.

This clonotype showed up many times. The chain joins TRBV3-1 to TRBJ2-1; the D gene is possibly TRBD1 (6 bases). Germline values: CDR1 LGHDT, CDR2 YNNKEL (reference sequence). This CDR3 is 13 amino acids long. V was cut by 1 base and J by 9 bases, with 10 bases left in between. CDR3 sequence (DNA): TGTGCCAGCAGCCAAGGACAGGCGGGTGAGCAGTTCTTC. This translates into CASSQGQAGEQFF.

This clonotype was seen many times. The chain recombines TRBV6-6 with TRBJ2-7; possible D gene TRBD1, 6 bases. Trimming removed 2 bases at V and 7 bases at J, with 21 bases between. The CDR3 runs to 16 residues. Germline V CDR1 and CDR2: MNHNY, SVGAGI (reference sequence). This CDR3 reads CASSYPQGQRDMEQYF. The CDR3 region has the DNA TGTGCCAGCAGTTACCCCCAGGGACAACGGGATATGGAGCAGTACTTC.

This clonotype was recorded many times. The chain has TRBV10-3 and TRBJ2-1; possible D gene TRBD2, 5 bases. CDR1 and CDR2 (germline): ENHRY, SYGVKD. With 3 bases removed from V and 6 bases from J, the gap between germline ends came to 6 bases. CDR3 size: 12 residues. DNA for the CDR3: TGTGCCATCAGTGAAGGGAGCAATGAGCAGTTCTTC. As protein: CAISEGSNEQFF.

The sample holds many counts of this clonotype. The CDR3 loop reads CASSSLANSGDTQYF. CDR3 coding DNA: TGTGCCAGCAGCTCCCTAGCGAATAGTGGAGATACGCAGTATTTT. The chain carries TRBV27 and TRBJ2-3, with a possible D match to TRBD2 (6 bases). CDR1 is MNHEY, CDR2 SMNVEV, per germline (reference sequence). The CDR3 is made up of 15 amino acids. V dropped 6 bases and J dropped 5 bases, with 18 bases sitting between them.

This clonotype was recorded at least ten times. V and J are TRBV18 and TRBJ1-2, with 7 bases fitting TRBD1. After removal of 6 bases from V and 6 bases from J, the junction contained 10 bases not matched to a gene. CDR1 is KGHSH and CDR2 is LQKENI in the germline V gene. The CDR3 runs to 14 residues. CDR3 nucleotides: TGTGCCAGCTCGCCAACAGGGGCCCCTAATGGCTACACCTTC. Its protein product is CASSPTGAPNGYTF.

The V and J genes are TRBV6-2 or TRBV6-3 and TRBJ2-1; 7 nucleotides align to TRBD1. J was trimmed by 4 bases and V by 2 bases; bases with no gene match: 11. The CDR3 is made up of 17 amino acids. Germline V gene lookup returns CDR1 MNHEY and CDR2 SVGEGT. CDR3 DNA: TGTGCCAGCAGTTACAGGGGGCTACGACCCTTATACAATGAGCAGTTCTTC. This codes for CASSYRGLRPLYNEQFF.

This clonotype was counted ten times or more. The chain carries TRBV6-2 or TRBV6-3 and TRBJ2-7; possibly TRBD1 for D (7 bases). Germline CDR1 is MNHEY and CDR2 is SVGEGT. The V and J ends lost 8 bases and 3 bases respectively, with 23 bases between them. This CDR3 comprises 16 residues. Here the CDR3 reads CASCGTAGFGGYEQYF. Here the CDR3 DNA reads TGTGCCAGCTGTGGGACAGCAGGGTTCGGGGGCTACGAGCAGTACTTC.